Below, 19 T cell receptor beta chains from the same sample are listed, as sequenced in a study of regulatory T cells in long-lasting Graves disease. To make TCR beta libraries, researchers used iRepertoire HTBI primers and Arm-PCR of CDR3 regions. In TCRdb, the multiplex PCR reads were re-called with MiXCR into one record per CDR3 protein. This sample carries about 660,000 distinct CDR3 sequences, 25% to 30% of them seen once, and the ten largest clones take 40% to 55%. Time point: persistent/refractory GD, antithyroid drugs over 5 years with positive TRAb. Researchers made the TCR library from RNA that was extracted from PBMCs. This sample comprised peripheral blood mononuclear cells (PBMCs), obtained when the disease was refractory, from a patient treated with antithyroid drugs. The receptor source for this set is a female donor with Graves disease.

The chain employs TRBV6-2 or TRBV6-3 and TRBJ2-3, with TRBD2 matching over 8 bases. The CDR3 has 15 residues. Germline CDR1 MNHEY, CDR2 SVGEGT. The V gene end was trimmed by 2 bases and the J gene end by 1 base; junction bases not matched to a gene: 2. This CDR3 reads CASSYGGRRTDTQYF. The CDR3 DNA follows: TGTGCCAGCAGTTACGGCGGGAGGCGCACAGATACGCAGTATTTT.

The V call is TRBV30, the J call TRBJ1-1; D perhaps matches TRBD1 (6 bases). Trimming removed 3 bases from V and 0 bases from J, with 11 bases in between. The CDR3 totals 14 residues. Germline V lookup: CDR1 GTSNPN, CDR2 SVGIG (reference sequence). CDR3 amino acids: CAWSEGQLNTEAFF. For the CDR3, the DNA is TGTGCCTGGAGCGAAGGACAGTTGAACACTGAAGCTTTCTTT.

The gene calls are TRBV12-3 or TRBV12-4 and TRBJ2-7; D tentatively fits TRBD1 or TRBD2 (5 bases each). This CDR3 spans 15 amino acids. Deletions cut 7 bases from V and 1 base from J, with 17 bases between. The CDR3 nucleotides are TGTGCCAGCACCTTACTGGGACGTTCTTCCTACGAGCAGTACTTC. This sequence encodes CASTLLGRSSYEQYF.

This clonotype was detected only a few times. This chain joins TRBV28 and TRBJ2-7, with D possibly TRBD1 on 6 matching bases. The germline gives CDR1 MDHEN, CDR2 SYDVKM. V was shortened by 1 base and J by 7 bases, with 11 bases between the two germline ends. This CDR3 region has 13 residues. The CDR3 DNA reads TGTGCCAGCAGTTTATCCCAGGGGAAAGAGCAGTACTTC. Its translation is CASSLSQGKEQYF.

The sample holds many counts of this clonotype. This chain uses TRBV20-1 with TRBJ1-1; D may be TRBD1 (6 bases). In germline, CDR1 is DFQATT, CDR2 SNEGSKA (reference sequence). The CDR3 runs 13 residues. V was pared by 3 bases and J by 1 base, with 9 bases between. CDR3 in DNA: TGCAGTGCTAGGAAGGGGGGGAACACTGAAGCTTTCTTT. Translating gives CSARKGGNTEAFF.

This clonotype has ten or more counts. The gene calls are TRBV2 and TRBJ1-6; 9 bases are a match to TRBD1. The CDR3 covers 14 residues. Germline V gives CDR1 SNHLY, CDR2 FYNNEI. The V segment lost 3 bases and the J segment 7 bases; nucleotides outside the gene matches: 1. The CDR3 DNA follows: TGTGCCAGCAGTGAGGGACAGGGCAATTCACCCCTCCACTTT. Amino acid sequence: CASSEGQGNSPLHF.

The chain couples TRBV19 to TRBJ1-5; TRBD1 is a possible D gene (5 bases). The CDR3 runs 14 residues. Germline CDR1 reads LNHDA; CDR2 reads SQIVND (reference sequence). Trimming removed 10 bases from V and 5 bases from J, with 18 bases in between. CDR3 amino acids: CATSFGTDYQPQHF. The CDR3 nucleotides read TGTGCCACCTCATTCGGGACGGATTATCAGCCCCAGCATTTT.

The J gene is TRBJ1-1, the V gene TRBV6-2 or TRBV6-3; 9 nucleotides match TRBD1. The CDR3 loop spans 13 amino acids. The V gene end was trimmed by 7 bases and the J gene end by 4 bases; junction bases not matched to a gene: 4. Germline CDR1 is MNHEY and CDR2 is SVGEGT. As DNA, the CDR3 is TGTGCCAGCATTCAGACAGGGGGCACTGAAGCTTTCTTT. Protein product: CASIQTGGTEAFF.

The rearrangement joins TRBV10-2 to TRBJ1-3; 8 bases line up with TRBD1. This CDR3 region has 14 residues. Per the germline V gene, CDR1 is WSHSY and CDR2 is SAAADI. V dropped 10 bases and J dropped 1; count of bases not matched to a gene: 6. CDR3 in amino acids: CATEDRVSGNTIYF. CDR3 DNA: TGCGCCACCGAGGACAGGGTTTCTGGAAACACCATATATTTT.

The rearrangement uses TRBV19 and TRBJ1-2; 7 positions agree with TRBD1. The CDR3 totals 15 residues. Germline V CDR1 and CDR2: LNHDA, SQIVND (reference sequence). Germline trimming cut 10 bases from V and 0 bases from J; bases unmatched to any gene: 11. The CDR3 sequence is CATRRTGVSNYGYTF. CDR3 DNA: TGTGCCACCCGACGGACAGGTGTTTCTAACTATGGCTACACCTTC.

V gene TRBV9 combines with J gene TRBJ2-6; perhaps D is TRBD1 or TRBD2 (5 bases each). Germline CDR1 SGDLS, CDR2 YYNGEE. Deletions cut 0 bases from V and 0 bases from J, with 16 bases between. The CDR3 spans 19 residues. CDR3 region: CASSVDGSSGLSGANVLTF. In DNA form, the CDR3 reads TGTGCCAGCAGCGTAGATGGGTCCTCGGGGCTCTCTGGGGCCAACGTCCTGACTTTC. Supplemented by reference TRBV9 and TRBJ2-6, the full variable domain reads DSGVTQTPKHLITATGQRVTLRCSPRSGDLSVYWYQQSLDQGLQFLIQYYNGEERAKGNILERFSAQQFPDLHSELNLSSLELGDSALYFCASSVDGSSGLSGANVLTFGAGSRLTVL.

The chain recombines TRBV27 with TRBJ2-7; 8 bases are shared with TRBD2. The V and J ends lost 2 bases and 2 bases, in that order; junction bases with no gene match: 14. Per germline, CDR1 MNHEY and CDR2 SMNVEV (reference sequence). This CDR3 contains 18 residues. The CDR3 DNA reads TGTGCCAGCAGTTTAGGGGGGGGGAGTAGCGGGGACACCTACGAGCAGTACTTC. Translated, it gives CASSLGGGSSGDTYEQYF.

This clonotype occurred many times. The chain has TRBV6-5 and TRBJ1-1; D call uncertain. Germline V lookup: CDR1 MNHEY, CDR2 SVGAGI. The CDR3 extends over 14 amino acids. V lost 4 bases and J lost 4, with 13 bases in between. The CDR3 DNA is TGTGCCAGCAGTTTTTCAGGTCCAAGCACTGAAGCTTTCTTT. Encoded protein: CASSFSGPSTEAFF.

Regarding this clonotype: A read error may explain this, as a much larger clone is one base away. This chain connects TRBV7-9 to TRBJ2-5; 9 bases are a match to TRBD1. The CDR3 contains 14 residues. Per the germline V gene, CDR1 is SEHNR and CDR2 is FQNEAQ (reference sequence). V dropped 4 bases and J dropped 3; count of bases not matched to a gene: 3. In nucleotides, the CDR3 is TGTGCCAGCAGCTCCCGGACAGGGGAAGAGACCCAGTACTTC. It is translated as CASSSRTGEETQYF. Combining the CDR3 with reference TRBV7-9 and TRBJ2-5 gives the whole variable domain DTGVSQNPRHKITKRGQNVTFRCDPISEHNRLYWYRQTLGQGPEFLTYFQNEAQLEKSRLLSDRFSAERPKGSFSTLEIQRTEQGDSAMYLCASSSRTGEETQYFGPGTRLLVL.

The chain carries TRBV6-1 and TRBJ2-7; D could derive from TRBD1 or TRBD2 (5 bases each). Deletions cut 6 bases from V and 0 bases from J, with 15 bases between. The CDR3 is 15 residues long. Germline V gives CDR1 MNHNS, CDR2 SASEGT. The chain's CDR3 is CASSPGAVNSYEQYF. The CDR3 DNA follows: TGTGCCAGCAGCCCCGGGGCGGTAAACTCCTACGAGCAGTACTTC.

The chain couples TRBV20-1 to TRBJ1-2, with TRBD1 matching 7 bases. J lost 7 bases, V lost 5 bases, and 13 bases had no gene match. The germline gives CDR1 DFQATT, CDR2 SNEGSKA (reference sequence). CDR3 size: 14 residues. CDR3 coding DNA: TGCAGTGCTGTGAAGGGAGGGGGCAGAGGTGGCTACACCTTC. Its protein is CSAVKGGGRGGYTF.

This chain connects TRBV12-3 or TRBV12-4 to TRBJ1-1, with D possibly matching TRBD1 (5 bases). The CDR3 totals 15 residues. Trimming pared 8 bases from V and 0 bases from J, leaving 16 bases between. CDR3 region: CASGKGDGMNTEAFF. As DNA, the CDR3 is TGTGCCAGCGGGAAAGGGGACGGCATGAACACTGAAGCTTTCTTT.

This rearrangement joins TRBV12-3 or TRBV12-4 to TRBJ2-1; 7 bases match TRBD2. V lost 5 bases and J lost 9; bases outside the gene matches: 10. CDR3 size: 14 residues. The CDR3 DNA reads as TGTGCCAGCAGTCCCGGGACTATTGGCAGTGAGCAGTTCTTC. This gives the protein CASSPGTIGSEQFF.

V usage is TRBV20-1 and J usage is TRBJ1-5, with 10 bases matching TRBD1. The CDR3 covers 15 residues. Germline V lookup: CDR1 DFQATT, CDR2 SNEGSKA (reference sequence). The V and J ends lost 3 bases and 6 bases, in that order; junction bases with no gene match: 8. CDR3 nucleotides: TGCAGTGCTAGGACGGGACAGGGGTTTTTTCAGCCCCAGCATTTT. Its protein is CSARTGQGFFQPQHF.